The 16 T cell receptor beta chains given below trace back to one sample, sequenced in a study of cytomegalovirus exposure and HLA in healthy donors. PCR employed 60 Vbeta and 13 Jbeta primers. Clones were read by immunoSEQ multiplex PCR, and TCRdb kept only the in-frame ones, dropping some. The sample includes fewer than 250,000 clones, about 88% of them seen just once. Sequences were obtained from PBMCs. The receptor set was obtained from a woman aged 18-29 years in good health and CMV-seronegative.

The chain uses TRBV19 and TRBJ2-3; possibly TRBD1 for D (5 bases). Trimming removed 8 bases at V and 3 bases at J, with 12 bases between. This CDR3 has 13 residues. In germline, CDR1 is LNHDA, CDR2 SQIVND (reference sequence). This chain's CDR3 is CASGRAATDTQYF. The CDR3 DNA reads TGTGCCAGTGGCAGGGCGGCAACAGATACGCAGTATTTT.

The chain is built from TRBV5-1 and TRBJ1-2; D is possibly TRBD1 (5 bases). V lost 4 bases, J lost 4 bases, and 20 bases lay in between. Germline CDR1 SGHRS, CDR2 YFSETQ. This CDR3 contains 16 residues. This CDR3 is CASSRQLTGDAYGYTF. The CDR3 region has the DNA TGCGCCAGCAGCCGCCAACTAACAGGAGACGCCTATGGCTACACCTTC. Full variable domain (missing parts from reference TRBV5-1 and TRBJ1-2): KAGVTQTPRYLIKTRGQQVTLSCSPISGHRSVSWYQQTPGQGLQFLFEYFSETQRNKGNFPGRFSGRQFSNSRSEMNVSTLELGDSALYLCASSRQLTGDAYGYTFGSGTRLTVV.

This clone appeared a single time. The chain employs TRBV9 and TRBJ1-1; 8 bases align to TRBD1. The CDR3 has 14 amino acids. J gave up 3 bases and V 3 bases, and 4 bases lay outside the gene matches. Germline-derived CDR1 and CDR2 are SGDLS and YYNGEE. This chain's CDR3 is CASSARGQDTEAFF. CDR3 nucleotides: TGTGCCAGCAGCGCCAGGGGGCAGGACACTGAAGCTTTCTTT.

The chain is built from TRBV14 and TRBJ2-3; TRBD1 matches 9 bases. The germline V gene encodes CDR1 SGHDN and CDR2 FVKESK. The CDR3 spans 15 residues. Germline trimming cut 5 bases from V and 2 bases from J; bases unmatched to any gene: 5. CDR3 protein: CASSGDRGFTDTQYF. The DNA for the CDR3 is TGTGCCAGCAGCGGCGACAGGGGGTTCACAGATACGCAGTATTTT.

V usage is TRBV5-1 and J usage is TRBJ1-2, with 12 bases aligning to TRBD1. The CDR3 totals 14 residues. CDR1 and CDR2 from the germline V gene are SGHRS and YFSETQ. The trim removed 3 bases at V and 7 bases at J, leaving 4 bases unmatched. DNA for the CDR3: TGCGCCAGCAGCTGGGGACAGGGGGCGACTGGCTACACCTTC. Residues: CASSWGQGATGYTF.

The gene calls are TRBV13 and TRBJ1-1, with D tentatively TRBD1 (5 bases). The CDR3 sequence is 15 residues long. The germline gives CDR1 PRHDT, CDR2 FYEKMQ (reference sequence). With 5 bases removed from V and 0 bases from J, the gap between germline ends came to 13 bases. CDR3 sequence (DNA): TGTGCCAGCAGCACCCTCAGGGCTGTGAACACTGAAGCTTTCTTT. Protein sequence: CASSTLRAVNTEAFF.

Concerning this clone itself: In the same sample, other DNA sequences code for this CDR3. The chain combines TRBV7-9 with TRBJ1-3; 10 bases map to TRBD1. The V segment lost 2 bases and the J segment 3 bases; nucleotides outside the gene matches: 7. The CDR3 loop spans 17 amino acids. Germline V gene sequence: CDR1 SEHNR, CDR2 FQNEAQ (reference sequence). In DNA form, the CDR3 reads TGTGCCAGCAGCTTATTACCGACAGGGGGCTATGGAAACACCATATATTTT. Protein sequence: CASSLLPTGGYGNTIYF.

This sequence joins TRBV6-5 and TRBJ2-7; D may be TRBD1 (5 bases). This CDR3 has 13 residues. The V end lost 6 bases, the J end lost 5 bases, and 14 bases lay between the germline ends. In germline, CDR1 is MNHEY, CDR2 SVGAGI. DNA of the CDR3: TGTGCCAGCAGCCGACACAGGATAGACGAGCAGTACTTC. This translates into CASSRHRIDEQYF.

The gene calls are TRBV5-4 and TRBJ1-2; TRBD1 matches at 9 bases. The trim removed 1 base at V and 9 bases at J, leaving 10 bases unmatched. The CDR3 totals 15 residues. Germline V gene data show CDR1 as SGHNT and CDR2 as YYREEE (reference sequence). The CDR3 loop reads CASSLNSPGQGSYTF. The DNA for the CDR3 is TGTGCCAGCAGCTTGAACTCCCCGGGACAGGGAAGCTACACCTTC.

In DNA form, the CDR3 reads TGTGCCAGCAGCTTAGATGGTGCAGGGGGCTACAATGAGCAGTTCTTC. Translation: CASSLDGAGGYNEQFF. The chain carries TRBV5-4 and TRBJ2-1; 7 bases align to TRBD1. The CDR3 sequence is 16 residues long. Germline CDR1 SGHNT, CDR2 YYREEE (reference sequence). The V segment lost 2 bases and the J segment 3 bases; nucleotides outside the gene matches: 8.

This chain links TRBV27 with TRBJ1-2; 9 bases fit TRBD1. With V trimmed by 6 bases and J by 2 bases, 10 bases remained unmatched. From germline, CDR1 is MNHEY and CDR2 SMNVEV (reference sequence). This CDR3 spans 16 amino acids. In DNA form, the CDR3 reads TGTGCCAGCAGGAGACGGGGGACAGGGTCCAACTATGGCTACACCTTC. It encodes CASRRRGTGSNYGYTF.

The J gene is TRBJ1-4, the V gene TRBV7-8, with 7 bases identical to TRBD1. V gave up 2 bases and J gave up 5 bases; unmatched junction bases: 2. The V gene's germline CDR1 is SGHVS and CDR2 FQNEAQ. The CDR3 length is 14 residues. The CDR3 DNA sequence: TGTGCCAGCAGCTTATTACAGGGGAATGAAAAACTGTTTTTT. This translates into CASSLLQGNEKLFF.

The chain links TRBV6-5 to TRBJ2-7, with 8 bases aligning to TRBD2. CDR3 length: 15 amino acids. V shed 2 bases, J shed 4 bases, and the junction held 7 bases outside the gene matches. Germline V gene sequence: CDR1 MNHEY, CDR2 SVGAGI. The CDR3 sequence is CASSYGLAGGYEQYF. For the CDR3, the DNA is TGTGCCAGCAGTTACGGGCTAGCGGGTGGGTACGAGCAGTACTTC.

The chain couples TRBV15 to TRBJ1-6; no clear D gene. Germline V gives CDR1 LNHNV, CDR2 YYDKDF (reference sequence). Trimming stripped 6 bases from V and 7 bases from J, with 16 bases between. The CDR3 spans 15 residues. The CDR3 is CATSPRRTENSPLHF. For the CDR3, the DNA is TGTGCCACCAGTCCTAGGAGGACGGAGAATTCACCCCTCCACTTT. Full variable domain (missing parts from reference TRBV15 and TRBJ1-6): DAMVIQNPRYQVTQFGKPVTLSCSQTLNHNVMYWYQQKSSQAPKLLFHYYDKDFNNEADTPDNFQSRRPNTSFCFLDIRSPGLGDTAMYLCATSPRRTENSPLHFGNGTRLTVT.

The chain links TRBV2 to TRBJ1-2; 9 bases map to TRBD1. CDR3 length: 13 residues. Germline V gene data show CDR1 as SNHLY and CDR2 as FYNNEI. Trimming cost V 4 bases and J 3 bases; bases outside gene matches: 0. Here the CDR3 DNA reads TGTGCCAGCAGTGGACAGGGGGACTATGGCTACACCTTC. This encodes CASSGQGDYGYTF.

This clone appeared a few times. This sequence joins TRBV7-9 and TRBJ2-7, with TRBD2 matching over 10 bases. This CDR3 contains 16 residues. With V trimmed by 4 bases and J by 4 bases, 10 bases remained unmatched. Germline CDR1 SEHNR, CDR2 FQNEAQ (reference sequence). The DNA of the CDR3 is TGTGCCAGCAGCTCCGGGGCTAGCGGGAGAATTTACGAGCAGTACTTC. Its translation: CASSSGASGRIYEQYF.